These 32 T cell receptor beta chains were sequenced from one sample in a study of OX40 agonist ivuxolimab in advanced cancers. Only in-frame clones appear in the TCRdb table, and some are missing; sequencing was by immunoSEQ multiplex PCR. The sample contains several thousand clones, about four fifths of which appear only once. The sample in question was CD4+ or CD8+ T cells sorted from blood, obtained in a trial of the OX40 agonist ivuxolimab. The receptors derive from an adult with an advanced solid tumor such as melanoma, head and neck, liver or kidney cancer.

This chain links TRBV7-2 with TRBJ2-1; D may be TRBD1 or TRBD2 (7 bases each). V was pared by 5 bases and J by 7 bases, with 21 bases between. CDR3 length: 16 amino acids. Germline values: CDR1 SGHTA, CDR2 FQGNSA. The CDR3 sequence: CASSQGGGGTWNEQFF. CDR3 coding DNA: TGTGCCAGCAGCCAGGGGGGCGGGGGCACATGGAATGAGCAGTTCTTC. Full variable domain (rest looked up from reference TRBV7-2 and TRBJ2-1): GAGVSQSPSNKVTEKGKDVELRCDPISGHTALYWYRQSLGQGLEFLIYFQGNSAPDKSGLPSDRFSAERTGGSVSTLTIQRTQQEDSAVYLCASSQGGGGTWNEQFFGPGTRLTVL.

The chain carries TRBV9 and TRBJ2-7, with D perhaps assigned TRBD1 or TRBD2 (5 bases each). The CDR3 covers 11 residues. Germline assignment: CDR1 SGDLS and CDR2 YYNGEE. Trimming removed 7 bases at V and 0 bases at J, with 5 bases between. The CDR3 loop reads CASGGSYEQYF. The CDR3 DNA reads TGTGCCAGCGGGGGCTCCTACGAGCAGTACTTC.

The CDR3 spells CASSSPTPLQSSGANVLTF. The CDR3 DNA reads as TGTGCCAGCAGCTCTCCCACCCCCTTACAGTCCTCTGGGGCCAACGTCCTGACTTTC. The chain uses TRBV7-9 and TRBJ2-6; D gene ambiguous. The CDR3 has 19 amino acids. Germline values: CDR1 SEHNR, CDR2 FQNEAQ (reference sequence). Trimming stripped 4 bases from V and 0 bases from J, with 19 bases between.

This clone showed up just a few times. The chain is built from TRBV11-2 and TRBJ1-1, with 9 bases identical to TRBD1. Germline V lookup: CDR1 SGHAT, CDR2 FQNNGV. Unmatched junction bases numbered 8, after V lost 4 bases and J lost 8 bases. The CDR3 loop spans 14 amino acids. CDR3 nucleotides: TGTGCCAGCAGCTCTTGGACAGGGGATACGGAAGCTTTCTTT. Residues: CASSSWTGDTEAFF.

CDR3 amino acids: CASSESLADTQYF. The CDR3 nucleotides are TGCGCCAGCAGTGAGTCGCTTGCAGATACGCAGTATTTT. The gene calls are TRBV10-1 and TRBJ2-3; D is uncertain. The CDR3 totals 13 residues. V lost 0 bases to trimming and J lost 4 bases, with 5 bases between them. The germline gives CDR1 WNHNN, CDR2 SYGVQD (reference sequence).

This chain links TRBV4-3 with TRBJ2-3, with 7 bases that match TRBD1. This CDR3 is 14 amino acids long. Germline-derived CDR1 and CDR2 are LGHNA and YSLEER. V was clipped by 1 base and J by 3 bases; unmatched bases: 1. CDR3 in DNA: TGCGCCAGCAGCCAAGCGACAGGGACAGATACGCAGTATTTT. It is translated as CASSQATGTDTQYF.

This clone appeared a few times. This chain joins TRBV7-6 and TRBJ1-6; D gene ambiguous. The germline V gene has CDR1 SGHVS and CDR2 FNYEAQ. CDR3 length equals 14 residues. V dropped 1 base and J dropped 7 bases, with 8 bases sitting between them. The CDR3 DNA reads as TGTGCCAGCAGCTTAGTAGGTGGGAATTCACCCCTCCACTTT. As protein: CASSLVGGNSPLHF.

The chain couples TRBV6-6 to TRBJ2-1; no clear D. CDR3 length: 13 amino acids. The germline V and J ends were trimmed by 2 bases and 1 base, with 3 bases remaining between them. Germline CDR1 MNHNY, CDR2 SVGAGI (reference sequence). CDR3 sequence: CASSYISYNEQFF. The DNA for the CDR3 is TGTGCCAGCAGTTACATTTCCTACAATGAGCAGTTCTTC.

This clone came up a few times. The chain is built from TRBV4-2 and TRBJ1-1; D is perhaps TRBD1 (5 bases). V gave up 4 bases and J gave up 7 bases, with 7 bases separating them. Germline V gene data show CDR1 as LGHNA and CDR2 as YNFKEQ. The CDR3 runs to 11 residues. Here the CDR3 DNA reads TGTGCCAGCAGCCCGGGGGTTGAAGCTTTCTTT. Its protein product is CASSPGVEAFF.

This chain links TRBV2 with TRBJ2-2; D may be TRBD1 (5 bases). Germline V gene data show CDR1 as SNHLY and CDR2 as FYNNEI. The V end was cut by 9 bases, the J end by 6 bases, with 14 bases between. This CDR3 is 13 amino acids long. The CDR3 nucleotides read TGTGCCAGGATGGGCAGGGCGCCCGGGGAGCTGTTTTTT. It is translated as CARMGRAPGELFF.

Relative to its sample, this clone is medium-sized. The rearrangement joins TRBV6-5 to TRBJ1-1; possible D gene TRBD1, 5 bases. Trimming cost V 0 bases and J 1 base, with 9 bases left between them. The CDR3 loop spans 15 amino acids. Per germline, CDR1 MNHEY and CDR2 SVGAGI. The CDR3 spells CASSYSIQGNTEAFF. DNA for the CDR3: TGTGCCAGCAGTTACTCCATCCAGGGGAACACTGAAGCTTTCTTT.

The chain employs TRBV7-9 and TRBJ2-7, with D uncertain. V lost 0 bases to trimming and J lost 5 bases, with 2 bases between them. The CDR3 runs to 11 residues. Germline lookup yields CDR1 SEHNR and CDR2 FQNEAQ (reference sequence). CDR3 in amino acids: CASSLANEQYF. CDR3 in DNA: TGTGCCAGCAGCTTAGCGAACGAGCAGTACTTC.

This clone was picked up a small number of times. The chain employs TRBV27 and TRBJ2-1; TRBD2 might be the D (6 bases). With 5 bases removed from V and 10 bases from J, the gap between germline ends came to 27 bases. The CDR3 loop spans 17 amino acids. Germline assignment: CDR1 MNHEY and CDR2 SMNVEV (reference sequence). CDR3 in amino acids: CASSLPPQLGGAGEQFF. In nucleotides, the CDR3 is TGTGCCAGCAGTCTGCCTCCTCAGTTGGGGGGAGCAGGGGAGCAGTTCTTC.

The J gene is TRBJ1-5, the V gene TRBV9; D is perhaps TRBD1 (6 bases). The CDR3 length is 13 residues. Trimming took 10 bases from V and 4 from J, leaving 15 bases between them. Germline V CDR1 and CDR2: SGDLS, YYNGEE. The CDR3 sequence: CASSRTGNQPQHF. For the CDR3, the DNA is TGTGCCTCAAGTCGAACAGGGAATCAGCCCCAGCATTTT.

J is TRBJ1-1 and V is TRBV4-2, with TRBD1 identical over 8 bases. The CDR3 consists of 16 residues. CDR1 and CDR2 (germline): LGHNA, YNFKEQ. V was pared by 0 bases and J by 5 bases, with 8 bases of the junction left unmatched. The CDR3 region has the DNA TGTGCCAGCAGCCAAGACCCTGACAGGGGAGTTACTGAAGCTTTCTTT. As protein: CASSQDPDRGVTEAFF.

V is TRBV12-5 and J is TRBJ1-2; D might be TRBD1 (6 bases). CDR3 length equals 15 residues. The V gene lost 4 bases and the J gene lost 0 bases, with 12 bases spanning the gap. Germline V lookup: CDR1 LGHNT, CDR2 FRNRAP. CDR3 in amino acids: CASGWSGGTNYGYTF. The DNA for the CDR3 is TGTGCTAGTGGTTGGAGTGGGGGCACTAACTATGGCTACACCTTC.

Relative to its sample, this clone is medium-sized. V and J are TRBV5-1 and TRBJ2-2; 9 nucleotides align to TRBD1. Looked up from germline, CDR1 is SGHRS and CDR2 is YFSETQ. V lost 0 bases to trimming and J lost 5 bases; unmatched junction nucleotides: 11. The CDR3 loop spans 18 amino acids. CDR3 bases: TGCGCCAGCAGCTTGGGAATGTTCGGGACAGGGAGGACCGGGGAGCTGTTTTTT. Its translation is CASSLGMFGTGRTGELFF.

The table lists this clone with a few counts. This chain uses TRBV5-1 with TRBJ2-2; D remains unclear. Trimming shortened V by 0 bases and J by 3 bases, and 15 bases separated the two germline ends. The CDR3 consists of 17 residues. CDR1 and CDR2 from the germline V gene are SGHRS and YFSETQ. The CDR3 DNA is TGCGCCAGCAGCTTGGCCGGGTTAGGGTATCACACCGGGGAGCTGTTTTTT. It encodes CASSLAGLGYHTGELFF. The full variable domain, its missing parts supplied by reference TRBV5-1 and TRBJ2-2, is KAGVTQTPRYLIKTRGQQVTLSCSPISGHRSVSWYQQTPGQGLQFLFEYFSETQRNKGNFPGRFSGRQFSNSRSEMNVSTLELGDSALYLCASSLAGLGYHTGELFFGEGSRLTVL.

In this sample, this clone turned up a few times. The V and J genes are TRBV6-5 and TRBJ2-1, with D perhaps TRBD2 (6 bases). The V and J ends lost 5 bases and 0 bases respectively, with 11 bases between them. The CDR3 length is 15 residues. CDR1 MNHEY and CDR2 SVGAGI come from the germline V gene. As DNA, the CDR3 is TGTGCCAGCAGTAAGGGACTCCTCTCCTACAATGAGCAGTTCTTC. The encoded protein is CASSKGLLSYNEQFF.

The rearrangement links TRBV11-2 to TRBJ1-2; no definite D call. This CDR3 contains 14 residues. Germline V gene sequence: CDR1 SGHAT, CDR2 FQNNGV. The V end was cut by 5 bases, the J end by 2 bases, with 12 bases between. The CDR3 nucleotides are TGTGCCAGCAGCGGGGAACGGTTAAACTATGGCTACACCTTC. Translating gives CASSGERLNYGYTF.

The chain recombines TRBV4-3 with TRBJ2-5; 9 bases agree with TRBD2. Germline lookup yields CDR1 LGHNA and CDR2 YSLEER. The length of the CDR3 is 15 residues. V trimming: 0 bases; J trimming: 4 bases; junction bases outside the gene matches: 3. The CDR3 loop is CASSQEDSGGETQYF. The CDR3, as DNA: TGCGCCAGCAGCCAAGAAGATAGCGGGGGAGAGACCCAGTACTTC.

The genes are TRBV6-5 and TRBJ1-1; 7 positions agree with TRBD1. V lost 1 base and J lost 3; bases outside the gene matches: 2. CDR3 length: 14 residues. The V gene's germline CDR1 is MNHEY and CDR2 SVGAGI. The CDR3 DNA reads as TGTGCCAGCAGTTACTTAGGACAGGACACTGAAGCTTTCTTT. Translation gives CASSYLGQDTEAFF.

This clone was counted only a few times. V gene TRBV6-4 combines with J gene TRBJ1-1; D not certain. The CDR3 is 14 amino acids. Germline loops: CDR1 MRHNA, CDR2 SNTAGT. Between the trimmed V and J ends, which lost 0 bases and 1 base, there was a span of 6 bases. The CDR3 here is CASSDSGENTEAFF. The CDR3 DNA reads TGTGCCAGCAGTGACTCCGGTGAGAACACTGAAGCTTTCTTT.

V gene TRBV19 combines with J gene TRBJ1-4; perhaps TRBD1 as D (6 bases). The CDR3 covers 16 residues. The V and J ends lost 0 bases and 5 bases respectively, with 13 bases between them. Germline V gene lookup returns CDR1 LNHDA and CDR2 SQIVND (reference sequence). This chain's CDR3 is CASSIEKQGVNEKLFF. DNA of the CDR3: TGTGCCAGTAGTATAGAAAAACAGGGAGTGAATGAAAAACTGTTTTTT.

J is TRBJ1-6 and V is TRBV7-6; D is ambiguous. Trimming shortened V by 5 bases and J by 14 bases, and 22 bases separated the two germline ends. The CDR3 is 15 amino acids. Germline V gene sequence: CDR1 SGHVS, CDR2 FNYEAQ. CDR3 sequence: CASSRTPDGILALHF. DNA of the CDR3: TGTGCCAGCAGCCGAACCCCGGACGGGATTCTAGCCCTCCACTTT. The full variable domain, completed using reference TRBV7-6 and TRBJ1-6, is GAGVSQSPRYKVTKRGQDVALRCDPISGHVSLYWYRQALGQGPEFLTYFNYEAQQDKSGLPNDRFSAERPEGSISTLTIQRTEQRDSAMYRCASSRTPDGILALHFGNGTRLTVT.

The chain has TRBV6-1 and TRBJ1-2; a weak D match, TRBD1 (5 bases). Germline lookup yields CDR1 MNHNS and CDR2 SASEGT. CDR3 length: 12 residues. The ends were cut back, 6 bases at V and 4 bases at J, with 9 bases in the middle. CDR3 in DNA: TGTGCCAGCAGAGGAGGGGCCTATGGCTACACCTTC. Translating it yields CASRGGAYGYTF.

The rearrangement uses TRBV29-1 and TRBJ1-3; tentatively, D is TRBD1 (6 bases). There are 12 residues in the CDR3. V was shortened by 6 bases and J by 6 bases, with 12 bases between the two germline ends. The V gene's germline CDR1 is SQVTM and CDR2 ANQGSEA. The CDR3 coding sequence is TGCAGCGTCGTCACAGGGTTAAACACCATATATTTT. Amino acid sequence: CSVVTGLNTIYF.

The chain carries TRBV27 and TRBJ2-5; D gene uncertain. The CDR3 length is 13 residues. V was pared by 8 bases and J by 9 bases, with 19 bases between. CDR1 and CDR2 (germline): MNHEY, SMNVEV (reference sequence). The CDR3: CASSDGPRKAQYF. CDR3 bases: TGTGCCAGCTCGGACGGTCCCCGCAAGGCCCAGTACTTC.

This sequence joins TRBV27 and TRBJ2-1, with 15 bases fitting TRBD2. The V segment lost 10 bases and the J segment 0 bases; nucleotides outside the gene matches: 16. The CDR3 extends over 20 amino acids. Germline loops: CDR1 MNHEY, CDR2 SMNVEV (reference sequence). The CDR3, as DNA: TGTGCCACCACAGCTGTTCCGGGACTAGCGGGGGGTGTCTCCTACAATGAGCAGTTCTTC. Its translation: CATTAVPGLAGGVSYNEQFF.

CDR3 residues: CASSVARTDNEQFF. In DNA, the CDR3 is TGTGCCAGCAGCGTAGCAAGGACAGACAATGAGCAGTTCTTC. The gene calls are TRBV9 and TRBJ2-1; weak D call: TRBD1 (6 bases). The length of the CDR3 is 14 residues. Germline assignment: CDR1 SGDLS and CDR2 YYNGEE. V was clipped by 0 bases and J by 5 bases, with 9 bases between them.

This clone showed up just once. The chain carries TRBV9 and TRBJ1-6; tentatively, D is TRBD1 (5 bases). V was trimmed by 4 bases and J by 0 bases, leaving 17 bases between them. The germline CDR1 and CDR2 sequences are SGDLS and YYNGEE. This CDR3 region has 18 residues. The CDR3: CASSPRDSASSYNSPLHF. The CDR3 DNA follows: TGTGCCAGCAGCCCCCGGGACTCGGCGAGCTCCTATAATTCACCCCTCCACTTT.

The table lists this clone with a count of one. The chain links TRBV19 to TRBJ1-1; D is perhaps TRBD1 (6 bases). CDR1 and CDR2 (germline): LNHDA, SQIVND (reference sequence). Between the trimmed V and J ends, which lost 2 bases and 4 bases, there was a span of 8 bases. The CDR3 extends over 13 amino acids. The CDR3 DNA is TGTGCCAGTAGTATAACCAGGGGCACTGAAGCTTTCTTT. Translation: CASSITRGTEAFF.